These 11 T cell receptor beta chains share one sample of origin, sequenced in a study of Ad26.COV2.S vaccination and SARS-CoV-2 variants. The table came from immunoSEQ multiplex PCR; TCRdb's copy has only in-frame clones and leaves some out. This sample has some 300,000 clones, with around 85% found just once. Treatment denoted: some 20 received Ad26.COV2.S at low or high dose, single or two shots; about 5 received placebo; per-sample allocation not given. Sample collection was performed on day 63 after the first vaccine or placebo injection. The material sequenced was peripheral blood, taken in a trial of Ad26.COV2.S vaccine versus placebo. These receptors all stem from a person aged 18 to 65 who received the Ad26.COV2.S COVID-19 vaccine or a placebo.

J is TRBJ2-7 and V is TRBV6-5; a possible D gene is TRBD1 (6 bases). Germline V gene sequence: CDR1 MNHEY, CDR2 SVGAGI. Trimming stripped 0 bases from V and 3 bases from J, with 12 bases between. The CDR3 totals 15 residues. The CDR3, as DNA: TGTGCCAGCAGTTACTCTAGGACAGAATACTACGAGCAGTACTTC. Protein: CASSYSRTEYYEQYF.

V and J are TRBV5-1 and TRBJ2-2; D remains ambiguous. Trimming left V 0 bases short and J 8 bases short, with 11 bases between. This CDR3 region has 14 residues. Germline V CDR1 and CDR2: SGHRS, YFSETQ. The CDR3 region has the DNA TGCGCCAGCAGCTTGGATCCTGCAGTAGGGGAGCTGTTTTTT. Its protein is CASSLDPAVGELFF.

The chain has TRBV29-1 and TRBJ1-2; D is undetermined. The CDR3 extends over 12 amino acids. Germline loops: CDR1 SQVTM, CDR2 ANQGSEA. Trimming shortened V by 6 bases and J by 8 bases, and 16 bases separated the two germline ends. Here the CDR3 reads CSVTRDQEGYTF. The CDR3 nucleotides read TGCAGCGTAACGCGAGATCAGGAGGGCTACACCTTC.

The genes are TRBV6-4 and TRBJ2-2; the D is unclear. The ends were cut back, 1 base at V and 4 bases at J, with 7 bases in the middle. The CDR3 spans 14 residues. Germline CDR1 and CDR2: MRHNA and SNTAGT. The CDR3 bases are TGTGCCAGCAGTGACTGGAAGGGCACCGGGGAGCTGTTTTTT. The encoded protein is CASSDWKGTGELFF.

CDR3 DNA sequence: TGTGCCAGTAGTATGCACAAAACAGCCTCTGGAAACACCATATATTTT. Translating gives CASSMHKTASGNTIYF. This chain connects TRBV19 to TRBJ1-3; D remains unclear. The CDR3 sequence is 16 residues long. V shed 3 bases and J shed 0 bases, with 12 bases lying between them. CDR1 and CDR2 (germline): LNHDA, SQIVND (reference sequence).

The chain employs TRBV28 and TRBJ2-3; D uncertain. The V end lost 2 bases, the J end lost 0 bases, and 9 bases lay between the germline ends. Germline V CDR1 and CDR2: MDHEN, SYDVKM. The CDR3 has 15 amino acids. CDR3 coding DNA: TGTGCCAGCAGTTTAGATTCCGATAGCACAGATACGCAGTATTTT. This translates into CASSLDSDSTDTQYF.

The chain combines TRBV7-9 with TRBJ1-2, with D possibly matching TRBD1 (5 bases). Germline values: CDR1 SEHNR, CDR2 FQNEAQ (reference sequence). CDR3 length: 16 amino acids. V was trimmed by 3 bases and J by 4 bases, leaving 18 bases between them. Written as DNA, the CDR3 is TGTGCCAGCAGCTTCCCCCGGGGCAGGAGGGGCTATGGCTACACCTTC. Translation gives CASSFPRGRRGYGYTF.

The chain links TRBV5-1 to TRBJ2-7; 9 bases agree with TRBD1. The V gene's germline CDR1 is SGHRS and CDR2 YFSETQ. The trim removed 0 bases at V and 4 bases at J, leaving 11 bases unmatched. This CDR3 contains 17 residues. The CDR3 coding sequence is TGCGCCAGCAGCTTGGGCCCCGGGACAGGGATGTTATACGAGCAGTACTTC. Its translation: CASSLGPGTGMLYEQYF.

The chain joins TRBV28 to TRBJ2-3; no clear D. The CDR3 consists of 10 residues. Between the trimmed V and J ends, which lost 1 base and 7 bases, there was a span of 0 bases. Germline lookup yields CDR1 MDHEN and CDR2 SYDVKM. The CDR3 bases are TGTGCCAGCAGTTTATATACGCAGTATTTT. Protein product: CASSLYTQYF.

The chain carries TRBV19 and TRBJ1-2, with D unclear. The CDR3 runs 14 residues. Germline V gives CDR1 LNHDA, CDR2 SQIVND (reference sequence). The V gene lost 2 bases and the J gene lost 4 bases, with 11 bases spanning the gap. CDR3 sequence: CASSINGRRYGYTF. Here the CDR3 DNA reads TGTGCCAGTAGTATAAACGGACGGCGCTATGGCTACACCTTC. The full variable domain, completed using reference TRBV19 and TRBJ1-2, is DGGITQSPKYLFRKEGQNVTLSCEQNLNHDAMYWYRQDPGQGLRLIYYSQIVNDFQKGDIAEGYSVSREKKESFPLTVTSAQKNPTAFYLCASSINGRRYGYTFGSGTRLTVV.

V gene TRBV6-6 combines with J gene TRBJ1-5, with TRBD1 as a possible D gene (6 bases). The V gene's germline CDR1 is MNHNY and CDR2 SVGAGI (reference sequence). V was cut by 5 bases and J by 2 bases, with 13 bases left in between. CDR3 length: 15 residues. The CDR3 loop is CASSPTGFGNQPQHF. DNA of the CDR3: TGTGCCAGCAGTCCCACAGGGTTTGGCAATCAGCCCCAGCATTTT.